This T cell receptor beta chain was retrieved from a study of shared clonotypes between healthy human individuals. Libraries were prepared by immunoSEQ multiplex PCR; TCRdb keeps only in-frame clonotypes and omits some of them. This repertoire shows around 560,000 clones, approximately 95% found once; its top ten account for around 0.12%. This clone has just one count. The CDR3 length is 16 residues. Trimming took 7 bases from V and 6 from J, leaving 25 bases between them. Per the germline V gene, CDR1 is LNHDA and CDR2 is SQIVND (reference sequence). CD45RO-negative, CCR7-selected cells formed the naive CD8 fraction, which excluded terminally differentiated effector memory CD45RA+ cells.

V and J are TRBV19 and TRBJ2-7; the D call may be TRBD1 or TRBD2 (5 bases each). The sequenced sample was naive CD8+ T cells sorted from blood. This clonotype originated in a woman aged 25 to 39 in good health. CDR3 amino acids: CASTLKAGTRHFEQYF. The CDR3 DNA reads TGTGCCAGTACTCTTAAAGCCGGGACGAGACATTTCGAGCAGTACTTC.